A selection of T cell receptor beta chains follows, all from one sample in a study of OX40 agonist ivuxolimab in advanced cancers. TCRdb's copy holds only in-frame clones and misses some; the assay was immunoSEQ multiplex PCR. The table lists 60,000 to 70,000 clones, around 90% of them singletons. The sample here was CD4+ or CD8+ T cells sorted from blood, taken in a trial of the OX40 agonist ivuxolimab. The receptors come from an adult with an advanced solid tumor such as melanoma, head and neck, liver or kidney cancer. Both conserved end residues are part of each CDR3. Each record gives: J gene, V gene, D gene, clone size, CDR3 protein, CDR3 DNA. The D gene is left open where the match is weak. Size is omitted from some rows. Given values are once, few, many or a class for expanded clones.

J: TRBJ2-5
V: TRBV4-1
D: TRBD2
size: NA
CDR3: CASSLVSGSRETQYF
DNA: TGCGCCAGCAGCCTAGTTAGCGGGAGTAGAGAGACCCAGTACTTC

J: TRBJ1-3
V: TRBV5-4
D: NA
size: NA
CDR3: CASSQGYSGNTIYF
DNA: TGTGCCAGCAGCCAGGGTTACTCTGGAAACACCATATATTTT

J: TRBJ2-7
V: TRBV30
D: NA
size: NA
CDR3: CAWSVPRDPSSYEQYF
DNA: TGTGCCTGGAGTGTACCCCGGGACCCCAGCTCCTACGAGCAGTACTTC

J: TRBJ2-7
V: TRBV7-2
D: TRBD1
size: once
CDR3: CASSSDRGYYEQYF
DNA: TGTGCCAGCAGCTCCGACAGGGGCTACTACGAGCAGTACTTC

J: TRBJ1-3
V: TRBV28
D: NA
size: NA
CDR3: CASSPPRRAGNTIYF
DNA: TGTGCCAGCAGTCCCCCGAGGAGGGCTGGAAACACCATATATTTT

J: TRBJ2-7
V: TRBV5-6
D: NA
size: NA
CDR3: CASSLFLQGLSYEQYF
DNA: TGTGCCAGCAGCTTGTTTCTGCAGGGGCTATCCTACGAGCAGTACTTC

J: TRBJ2-5
V: TRBV6-6
D: NA
size: once
CDR3: CASSPTDGSETQYF
DNA: TGTGCCAGCAGTCCAACAGACGGGTCGGAGACCCAGTACTTC

J: TRBJ1-3
V: TRBV29-1
D: TRBD1
size: NA
CDR3: CSVQTGNGNTIYF
DNA: TGCAGCGTCCAGACAGGGAATGGAAACACCATATATTTT

J: TRBJ2-7
V: TRBV28
D: NA
size: NA
CDR3: CASRSGPLAPYEQYF
DNA: TGTGCCAGCAGATCCGGCCCCTTAGCCCCCTACGAGCAGTACTTC

J: TRBJ2-2
V: TRBV6-1
D: NA
size: NA
CDR3: CASSERVPTRRRTGELFF
DNA: TGTGCCAGCAGTGAACGGGTGCCCACTCGGCGGCGCACCGGGGAGCTGTTTTTT

J: TRBJ2-2
V: TRBV6-6
D: TRBD1
size: NA
CDR3: CASSDRGVGSGELFF
DNA: TGTGCCAGCAGTGACAGGGGAGTGGGGTCCGGGGAGCTGTTTTTT

J: TRBJ1-5
V: TRBV28
D: NA
size: NA
CDR3: CASSLIPTTMKPQHF
DNA: TGTGCCAGCAGTTTAATCCCCACCACCATGAAGCCCCAGCATTTT

J: TRBJ1-2
V: TRBV6-1
D: NA
size: NA
CDR3: CASSETPKDGYTF
DNA: TGTGCCAGCAGTGAAACCCCCAAGGATGGCTACACCTTC

J: TRBJ2-7
V: TRBV15
D: TRBD2
size: NA
CDR3: CATSRIVGGRTYEQYF
DNA: TGTGCCACCAGCAGGATAGTAGGCGGGAGAACCTACGAGCAGTACTTC

J: TRBJ2-3
V: TRBV28
D: TRBD2
size: NA
CDR3: CASSLGLAGQIDTQYF
DNA: TGTGCCAGCAGCCTCGGACTAGCGGGACAGATAGATACGCAGTATTTT

J: TRBJ2-5
V: TRBV19
D: TRBD1
size: NA
CDR3: CASSKTGSWETQYF
DNA: TGTGCCAGTAGTAAGACAGGGAGTTGGGAGACCCAGTACTTC

J: TRBJ2-4
V: TRBV10-1
D: NA
size: few
CDR3: CASSDSAKNIQYF
DNA: TGCGCCAGCAGTGATTCAGCCAAAAACATTCAGTACTTC

J: TRBJ2-3
V: TRBV2
D: TRBD1
size: NA
CDR3: CASSESGTGVDTQYF
DNA: TGTGCCAGCAGTGAAAGCGGGACAGGGGTAGATACGCAGTATTTT

J: TRBJ1-1
V: TRBV9
D: TRBD1
size: NA
CDR3: CASSVGQGNTEAFF
DNA: TGTGCCAGCAGCGTAGGACAGGGGAACACTGAAGCTTTCTTT

J: TRBJ1-2
V: TRBV5-4
D: NA
size: NA
CDR3: CASSLRGRPPGDGYTF
DNA: TGTGCCAGCAGCTTAAGGGGCCGGCCTCCTGGTGATGGCTACACCTTC

J: TRBJ1-2
V: TRBV5-8
D: NA
size: NA
CDR3: CASSFDRRNGYTF
DNA: TGTGCCAGCAGCTTCGATCGCAGGAATGGCTACACCTTC

J: TRBJ2-1
V: TRBV2
D: TRBD2
size: NA
CDR3: CASSLTSGTGNEQFF
DNA: TGTGCCAGCAGTCTGACTAGCGGGACAGGTAATGAGCAGTTCTTC

J: TRBJ1-6
V: TRBV6-5
D: NA
size: NA
CDR3: CASSEVTTSPLHF
DNA: TGTGCCAGCAGTGAAGTGACCACCTCACCCCTCCACTTT

J: TRBJ1-2
V: TRBV7-2
D: TRBD1
size: NA
CDR3: CASSLLQGADGYTF
DNA: TGTGCCAGCAGCTTATTACAGGGGGCGGATGGCTACACCTTC

J: TRBJ1-2
V: TRBV6-6
D: TRBD1
size: NA
CDR3: CASTYRDRDAGYTF
DNA: TGTGCCAGCACCTACCGGGACAGGGACGCTGGCTACACCTTC

J: TRBJ2-4
V: TRBV19
D: NA
size: NA
CDR3: CASSIASSNRGGLAKNIQYF
DNA: TGTGCCAGTAGTATCGCATCCTCCAACAGGGGGGGTCTAGCCAAAAACATTCAGTACTTC

J: TRBJ1-2
V: TRBV7-9
D: TRBD1
size: NA
CDR3: CASSPNQGANGYTF
DNA: TGTGCCAGCAGCCCGAATCAGGGGGCGAATGGCTACACCTTC

J: TRBJ2-5
V: TRBV27
D: NA
size: NA
CDR3: CASRIQGKVQETQYF
DNA: TGTGCCAGCAGGATACAGGGTAAGGTCCAAGAGACCCAGTACTTC

J: TRBJ2-3
V: TRBV7-9
D: TRBD2
size: NA
CDR3: CASGTSGNTDTQYF
DNA: TGTGCCAGCGGGACTAGCGGGAACACAGATACGCAGTATTTT

J: TRBJ1-2
V: TRBV6-4
D: NA
size: NA
CDR3: CASSESGAGGYTF
DNA: TGTGCCAGCAGTGAGTCGGGGGCGGGAGGCTACACCTTC

J: TRBJ2-5
V: TRBV11-3
D: TRBD1
size: NA
CDR3: CASSSFGGQGRETQYF
DNA: TGTGCCAGCAGCTCTTTTGGTGGACAGGGGCGGGAGACCCAGTACTTC

J: TRBJ2-7
V: TRBV7-2
D: NA
size: NA
CDR3: CASSSQGTRNEQYF
DNA: TGTGCCAGCAGCTCTCAAGGGACGAGAAACGAGCAGTACTTC

J: TRBJ1-3
V: TRBV7-2
D: TRBD1
size: few
CDR3: CASRTDREAIYF
DNA: TGTGCCAGCAGAACTGACAGGGAGGCCATATATTTT

J: TRBJ1-1
V: TRBV6-1
D: NA
size: NA
CDR3: CASSDNGGWTAFF
DNA: TGTGCCAGCAGTGATAATGGGGGCTGGACGGCTTTCTTT

J: TRBJ2-1
V: TRBV5-1
D: TRBD2
size: NA
CDR3: CASSLVPSTARGGPTVSYNEQFF
DNA: TGCGCCAGCAGCTTGGTCCCGAGTACCGCGCGGGGGGGCCCTACCGTCTCCTACAATGAGCAGTTCTTC

J: TRBJ2-7
V: TRBV7-2
D: NA
size: NA
CDR3: CASSLWSGQTYEQYF
DNA: TGTGCCAGCAGCTTATGGTCGGGGCAGACCTACGAGCAGTACTTC

J: TRBJ1-1
V: TRBV7-3
D: NA
size: NA
CDR3: CASSWDGNTEAFF
DNA: TGTGCCAGCAGCTGGGACGGAAACACTGAAGCTTTCTTT

J: TRBJ2-2
V: TRBV7-3
D: NA
size: once
CDR3: CASSLHRGGTGELFF
DNA: TGTGCCAGCAGCCTACACAGGGGAGGCACCGGGGAGCTGTTTTTT

J: TRBJ2-4
V: TRBV2
D: TRBD1
size: NA
CDR3: CASKRQGPAKNIQYF
DNA: TGTGCCAGCAAGAGACAGGGACCGGCCAAAAACATTCAGTACTTC

J: TRBJ1-5
V: TRBV5-1
D: NA
size: once
CDR3: CASSLVGGGQPQHF
DNA: TGCGCCAGCAGCTTGGTTGGGGGCGGGCAGCCCCAGCATTTT

J: TRBJ2-1
V: TRBV13
D: NA
size: NA
CDR3: CANTRRGGYNEQFF
DNA: TGTGCCAACACCCGACGAGGAGGTTACAATGAGCAGTTCTTC

J: TRBJ2-2
V: TRBV6-9
D: NA
size: NA
CDR3: CASSSYLRAGERTGELFF
DNA: TGTGCCAGCAGTTCCTACCTCCGAGCAGGAGAACGCACCGGGGAGCTGTTTTTT

J: TRBJ2-7
V: TRBV2
D: NA
size: NA
CDR3: CASLLDLRSSYEQYF
DNA: TGTGCCAGCTTGTTGGACTTACGGAGCTCCTACGAGCAGTACTTC

J: TRBJ2-3
V: TRBV11-2
D: NA
size: NA
CDR3: CASIYELGDTQYF
DNA: TGTGCCAGCATATACGAGTTGGGAGATACGCAGTATTTT

J: TRBJ2-3
V: TRBV30
D: NA
size: NA
CDR3: CATSTGLNTDTQYF
DNA: TGTGCCACCTCGACTGGATTAAACACAGATACGCAGTATTTT

J: TRBJ1-4
V: TRBV19
D: NA
size: NA
CDR3: CASSLQYGLTNEKLFF
DNA: TGTGCCAGTAGTCTCCAGTATGGCCTAACTAATGAAAAACTGTTTTTT

J: TRBJ2-7
V: TRBV7-2
D: NA
size: NA
CDR3: CASSLELASRPYF
DNA: TGTGCCAGCAGCTTAGAGCTAGCTTCTCGGCCATACTTC

J: TRBJ2-5
V: TRBV10-3
D: TRBD2
size: NA
CDR3: CAIRSGSGGFETQYF
DNA: TGTGCCATCAGAAGCGGTAGCGGGGGGTTTGAGACCCAGTACTTC

J: TRBJ1-4
V: TRBV5-1
D: TRBD1
size: NA
CDR3: CASSLGQGARSEKLFF
DNA: TGCGCCAGCAGCTTGGGACAGGGGGCGCGGAGTGAAAAACTGTTTTTT

J: TRBJ2-5
V: TRBV12-5
D: TRBD2
size: NA
CDR3: CASGFTFSGGAETQYF
DNA: TGTGCTAGTGGTTTCACGTTTAGCGGGGGGGCTGAGACCCAGTACTTC

J: TRBJ2-7
V: TRBV6-5
D: TRBD2
size: few
CDR3: CASRKREGYEQYF
DNA: TGTGCCAGCAGGAAGAGGGAGGGCTACGAGCAGTACTTC

J: TRBJ2-3
V: TRBV18
D: NA
size: NA
CDR3: CASSPLDSTDTQYF
DNA: TGTGCCAGCTCACCACTCGATAGCACAGATACGCAGTATTTT

J: TRBJ1-5
V: TRBV5-1
D: TRBD1
size: NA
CDR3: CASSPDRQNQPQHF
DNA: TGCGCCAGCAGCCCGGACAGGCAAAATCAGCCCCAGCATTTT

J: TRBJ1-6
V: TRBV5-1
D: NA
size: NA
CDR3: CASSLDLGLESPLHF
DNA: TGCGCCAGCAGCTTGGATCTGGGGCTCGAGTCACCCCTCCACTTT

J: TRBJ1-2
V: TRBV5-4
D: NA
size: NA
CDR3: CASSLRSSYTF
DNA: TGTGCCAGCAGCTTGCGGTCTAGCTACACCTTC

J: TRBJ2-5
V: TRBV19
D: NA
size: NA
CDR3: CASSMGGSLQETQYF
DNA: TGTGCCAGTAGTATGGGGGGTTCTCTCCAAGAGACCCAGTACTTC

J: TRBJ1-5
V: TRBV11-1
D: TRBD1
size: NA
CDR3: CASSLEGARQPQHF
DNA: TGTGCCAGCAGCTTAGAGGGGGCGCGTCAGCCCCAGCATTTT